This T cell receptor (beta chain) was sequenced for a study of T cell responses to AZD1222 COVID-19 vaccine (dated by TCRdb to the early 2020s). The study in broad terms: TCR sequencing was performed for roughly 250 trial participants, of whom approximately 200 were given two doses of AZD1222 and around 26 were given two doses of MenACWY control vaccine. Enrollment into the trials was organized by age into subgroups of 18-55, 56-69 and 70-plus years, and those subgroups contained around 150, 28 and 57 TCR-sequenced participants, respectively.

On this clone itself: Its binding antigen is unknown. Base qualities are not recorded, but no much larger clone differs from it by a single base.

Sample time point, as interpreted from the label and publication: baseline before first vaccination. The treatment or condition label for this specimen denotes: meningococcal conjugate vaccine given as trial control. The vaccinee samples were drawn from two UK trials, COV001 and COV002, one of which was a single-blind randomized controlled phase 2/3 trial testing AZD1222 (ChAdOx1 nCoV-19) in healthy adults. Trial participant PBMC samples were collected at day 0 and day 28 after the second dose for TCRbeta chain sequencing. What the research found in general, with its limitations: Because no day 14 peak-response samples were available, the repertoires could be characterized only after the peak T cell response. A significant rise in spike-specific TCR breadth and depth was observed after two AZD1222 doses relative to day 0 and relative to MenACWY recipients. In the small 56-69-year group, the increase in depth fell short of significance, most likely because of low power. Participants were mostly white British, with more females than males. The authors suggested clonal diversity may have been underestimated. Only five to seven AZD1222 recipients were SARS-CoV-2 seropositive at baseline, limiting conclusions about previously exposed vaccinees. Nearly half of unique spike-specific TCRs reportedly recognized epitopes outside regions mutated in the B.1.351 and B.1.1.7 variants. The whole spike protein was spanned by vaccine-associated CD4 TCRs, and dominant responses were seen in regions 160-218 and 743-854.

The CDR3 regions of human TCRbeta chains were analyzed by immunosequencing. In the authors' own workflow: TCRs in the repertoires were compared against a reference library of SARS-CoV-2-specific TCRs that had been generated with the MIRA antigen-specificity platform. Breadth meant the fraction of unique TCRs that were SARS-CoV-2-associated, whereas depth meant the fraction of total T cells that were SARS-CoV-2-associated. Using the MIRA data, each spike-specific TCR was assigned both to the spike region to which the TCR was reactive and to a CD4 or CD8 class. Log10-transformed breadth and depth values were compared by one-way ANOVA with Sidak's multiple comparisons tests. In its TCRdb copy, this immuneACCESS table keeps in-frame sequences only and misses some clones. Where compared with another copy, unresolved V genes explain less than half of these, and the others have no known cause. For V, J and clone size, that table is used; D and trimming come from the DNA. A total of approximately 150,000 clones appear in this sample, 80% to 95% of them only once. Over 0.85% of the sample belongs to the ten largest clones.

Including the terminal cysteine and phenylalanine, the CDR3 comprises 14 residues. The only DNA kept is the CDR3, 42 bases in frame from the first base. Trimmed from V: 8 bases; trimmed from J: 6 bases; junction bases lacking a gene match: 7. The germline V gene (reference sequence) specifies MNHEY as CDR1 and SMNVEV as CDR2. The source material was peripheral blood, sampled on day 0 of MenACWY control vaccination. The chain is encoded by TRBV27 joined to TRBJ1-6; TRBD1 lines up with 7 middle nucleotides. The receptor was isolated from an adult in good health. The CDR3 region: CASGTGEGNSPLHF. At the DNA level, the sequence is TGTGCCAGCGGAACAGGGGAAGGTAATTCACCCCTCCACTTT.